What follows are 21 T cell receptor beta chains derived from one specimen sequenced in a study of a mutant IDH1 vaccine in newly diagnosed glioma. The protocol was immunoSEQ multiplex PCR, while the TCRdb copy is restricted to in-frame clones and leaves out a portion. The sample includes fewer than 55,000 clones, about 61% of them seen just once. This sample's time point: week 47, end of study. Doses of 300 ug of mutant IDH1 20-mer peptide were given with topical imiquimod. Their antigen targets remain unknown. Sequenced here: peripheral blood mononuclear cells (PBMCs), sampled from a glioma patient whose treatment included an IDH1 peptide vaccine. The receptors shown here come from a middle-aged man with glioma. Some clones in this sample may be carry-over from other donors' samples.

In the case of this clone: One end of the junction is discordant with germline, which a read error may explain. This chain uses TRBV6-1 with TRBJ2-7; perhaps TRBD2 as D (7 bases). There are 14 residues in the CDR3. Germline-derived CDR1 and CDR2 are MNHNS and SASEGT. CDR3 in amino acids: CASREGGARDEQYF. DNA for the CDR3: TGTGCCAGCAGGGAAGGGGGGGCCCGGGACGAGCAGTACTTC.

The rearrangement uses TRBV5-6 and TRBJ2-7, with 9 bases lining up with TRBD1. Germline trimming cut 3 bases from V and 5 bases from J; bases unmatched to any gene: 6. The germline gives CDR1 SGHDT, CDR2 YYEEEE. The CDR3 runs to 14 residues. The CDR3 reads CASSYDRGNDEQYF. The CDR3 DNA reads TGTGCCAGCAGCTACGACAGGGGGAACGACGAGCAGTACTTC.

The chain uses TRBV6-5 and TRBJ1-6, with no clear D. With 6 bases removed from V and 8 bases from J, the gap between germline ends came to 8 bases. The germline gives CDR1 MNHEY, CDR2 SVGAGI. The CDR3 has 12 residues. CDR3 DNA: TGTGCCAGCAGGTTGGGAGATTCACCCCTCCACTTT. Its translation: CASRLGDSPLHF.

This clone appeared a single time. The chain employs TRBV14 and TRBJ1-2; D uncertain. Germline V gives CDR1 SGHDN, CDR2 FVKESK. This CDR3 is 12 amino acids long. The V gene lost 3 bases and the J gene lost 4 bases, with 6 bases spanning the gap. The CDR3 nucleotides read TGTGCCAGCAGCCAGGAGGCCTATGGCTACACCTTC. It is translated as CASSQEAYGYTF. The full variable domain, its missing parts supplied by reference TRBV14 and TRBJ1-2, is EAGVTQFPSHSVIEKGQTVTLRCDPISGHDNLYWYRRVMGKEIKFLLHFVKESKQDESGMPNNRFLAERTGGTYSTLKVQPAELEDSGVYFCASSQEAYGYTFGSGTRLTVV.

The chain is built from TRBV7-9 and TRBJ1-2; D uncertain. V lost 5 bases to trimming and J lost 8 bases, with 9 bases between them. The germline CDR1 and CDR2 sequences are SEHNR and FQNEAQ (reference sequence). The CDR3 loop spans 11 amino acids. The CDR3 spells CASSPQEGYTF. In DNA form, the CDR3 reads TGTGCCAGCAGCCCGCAGGAGGGCTACACCTTC.

The chain has TRBV19 and TRBJ1-2, with D unclear. With 6 bases removed from V and 7 bases from J, the gap between germline ends came to 15 bases. The germline CDR1 and CDR2 sequences are LNHDA and SQIVND (reference sequence). The CDR3 consists of 13 residues. The CDR3: CASRADPFRGYTF. CDR3 sequence (DNA): TGTGCCAGTAGGGCAGATCCCTTCCGTGGCTACACCTTC.

The chain has TRBV5-1 and TRBJ2-3; tentative D call: TRBD1 (6 bases). The germline V gene has CDR1 SGHRS and CDR2 YFSETQ. The CDR3 runs 15 residues. Trimming removed 4 bases at V and 2 bases at J, with 14 bases between. CDR3: CASSAQGGSTDTQYF. The CDR3 DNA reads as TGCGCCAGCAGCGCACAGGGTGGGTCCACAGATACGCAGTATTTT.

This clone was counted a few times. CDR3 nucleotide sequence: TGCAGCGTCCAATTAGGGACAGGGGGCATTCGCGCTGAAGCTTTCTTT. Protein sequence: CSVQLGTGGIRAEAFF. V and J are TRBV29-1 and TRBJ1-1; 12 bases line up with TRBD1. The CDR3 spans 16 residues. The germline V gene has CDR1 SQVTM and CDR2 ANQGSEA. Germline trimming cut 6 bases from V and 6 bases from J; bases unmatched to any gene: 14.

Only one count was recorded for this clone. The J gene is TRBJ2-1, the V gene TRBV9, with a tentative D call TRBD2 (6 bases). The germline V gene has CDR1 SGDLS and CDR2 YYNGEE. Trimming took off 0 bases at V and 6 bases at J, with 19 bases between the two ends. CDR3 length equals 17 residues. The CDR3 DNA follows: TGTGCCAGCAGCGTAGTCCCGGGACTCCGCCTTGGCAATGAGCAGTTCTTC. Translating gives CASSVVPGLRLGNEQFF.

The gene calls are TRBV10-3 and TRBJ1-1; the match to TRBD1 covers 8 bases. Germline V gene data show CDR1 as ENHRY and CDR2 as SYGVKD. Unmatched junction bases numbered 10, after V lost 5 bases and J lost 11 bases. The CDR3 runs 13 residues. The CDR3 region has the DNA TGTGCCATCAGTCTCGGACAGGGCGGGGATGCTTTCTTT. This sequence encodes CAISLGQGGDAFF.

CDR3: CASSLLTGNTGELFF. Written as DNA, the CDR3 is TGCGCCAGCAGCTTGTTAACAGGGAACACCGGGGAGCTGTTTTTT. The chain recombines TRBV5-1 with TRBJ2-2; D possibly corresponds to TRBD1 (5 bases). CDR3 size: 15 residues. The germline V and J ends were trimmed by 1 base and 1 base, with 8 bases remaining between them. CDR1 and CDR2 from the germline V gene are SGHRS and YFSETQ. Using reference TRBV5-1 and TRBJ2-2 for the parts outside the CDR3, the full variable domain is KAGVTQTPRYLIKTRGQQVTLSCSPISGHRSVSWYQQTPGQGLQFLFEYFSETQRNKGNFPGRFSGRQFSNSRSEMNVSTLELGDSALYLCASSLLTGNTGELFFGEGSRLTVL.

There are a few counts of this clone. CDR3 nucleotides: TGCGCCAGCAGCTTCCTAGTAACAGATACGCAGTATTTT. Encoded protein: CASSFLVTDTQYF. The rearrangement uses TRBV5-1 and TRBJ2-3; D remains unclear. Germline CDR1 SGHRS, CDR2 YFSETQ. The CDR3 totals 13 residues. V shed 2 bases and J shed 3 bases, with 7 bases lying between them.

This clone was found a few times. The chain carries TRBV30 and TRBJ1-4; D is ambiguous. The CDR3 length is 13 residues. The germline V gene has CDR1 GTSNPN and CDR2 SVGIG (reference sequence). The V end was cut by 2 bases, the J end by 14 bases, with 18 bases between. The DNA of the CDR3 is TGTGCCTGGAGTCCACACCAAGACGGAGTTCTGTTTTTT. This gives the protein CAWSPHQDGVLFF.

The chain couples TRBV6-5 to TRBJ1-4, with unresolved D. The CDR3 spans 14 residues. The V gene's germline CDR1 is MNHEY and CDR2 SVGAGI. V gave up 2 bases and J gave up 8 bases, with 12 bases separating them. CDR3 region: CASSYGPSGEKLFF. Written as DNA, the CDR3 is TGTGCCAGCAGTTACGGCCCGAGCGGGGAAAAACTGTTTTTT.

The V call is TRBV7-9, the J call TRBJ1-2; D gene uncertain. The CDR3 has 14 amino acids. V was shortened by 4 bases and J by 4 bases, with 13 bases between the two germline ends. CDR1 and CDR2 (germline): SEHNR, FQNEAQ (reference sequence). The CDR3 loop reads CASSSNIGTYGYTF. The DNA for the CDR3 is TGTGCCAGCAGCTCCAACATCGGAACCTATGGCTACACCTTC.

The rearrangement uses TRBV4-1 and TRBJ2-4; 8 bases match TRBD2. This CDR3 contains 16 residues. Germline V lookup: CDR1 MGHRA, CDR2 YSYEKL. V lost 1 base and J lost 2; bases outside the gene matches: 4. The CDR3 nucleotides are TGCGCCAGCAGCCAAGGTAGCGGGGCGACCAAAAACATTCAGTACTTC. Its protein product is CASSQGSGATKNIQYF.

V and J are TRBV4-1 and TRBJ2-3; D is perhaps TRBD1 (6 bases). V was pared by 1 base and J by 10 bases, with 21 bases between. CDR1 is MGHRA and CDR2 is YSYEKL in the germline V gene. The CDR3 spans 16 residues. The CDR3 loop reads CASSQVGATRAAAQYF. CDR3 in DNA: TGCGCCAGCAGCCAAGTGGGGGCCACTCGGGCGGCGGCGCAGTATTTT.

This clone has more than one count but fewer than ten. This chain joins TRBV7-2 and TRBJ2-1; D uncertain. V lost 4 bases and J 2 bases, leaving 9 bases between the germline ends. In germline, CDR1 is SGHTA, CDR2 FQGNSA. The CDR3 runs to 14 residues. The CDR3 bases are TGTGCCAGCAGCTCAGGTTGGGCCTACAATGAGCAGTTCTTC. Amino acids: CASSSGWAYNEQFF.

The chain joins TRBV19 to TRBJ2-7; D is undetermined. The CDR3 covers 14 residues. The V end was cut by 4 bases, the J end by 6 bases, with 16 bases between. From germline, CDR1 is LNHDA and CDR2 SQIVND (reference sequence). CDR3 amino acids: CASSTRDKGFEQYF. The CDR3 nucleotides read TGTGCCAGTAGTACCCGAGACAAAGGGTTCGAGCAGTACTTC.

V gene TRBV6-1 combines with J gene TRBJ1-2; no firm D call. V was clipped by 7 bases and J by 3 bases, with 15 bases between them. CDR3 size: 14 residues. Germline V gene sequence: CDR1 MNHNS, CDR2 SASEGT. The CDR3 sequence is CASNPKRADYGYTF. The CDR3 DNA reads as TGTGCCAGCAATCCGAAAAGAGCTGACTATGGCTACACCTTC.

The rearrangement uses TRBV4-2 and TRBJ2-3; 12 positions match TRBD2. Germline loops: CDR1 LGHNA, CDR2 YNFKEQ. Unmatched junction bases numbered 8, after V lost 2 bases and J lost 5 bases. This CDR3 is built from 17 residues. Here the CDR3 reads CASSQSTSGGPQDTQYF. In nucleotides, the CDR3 is TGTGCCAGCAGCCAATCCACTAGCGGGGGGCCCCAAGATACGCAGTATTTT.